This passage covers 5 T cell receptor beta chains from one sample sequenced in a study of CD8 T cells in ankylosing spondylitis. TCRdb fed the 5' RACE reads into MiXCR, producing one record per CDR3 protein. The table shows some 840,000 distinct CDR3 sequences, with roughly 10% occurring only once. These receptors' antigens are unknown. General study findings and limits: Ankylosing spondylitis blood appeared to carry a characteristic TCR beta motif of several highly homologous variants.

Sequencing was carried out using blood, either unsorted or a sorted T cell fraction (not recorded which). These receptors came from a male donor with ankylosing spondylitis.

The rearrangement uses TRBV18 and TRBJ2-7; D unclear. The germline CDR1 and CDR2 sequences are KGHSH and LQKENI. V dropped 2 bases and J dropped 0 bases, with 8 bases sitting between them. This CDR3 region has 14 residues. CDR3 residues: CASSPSRSSYEQYF. In DNA form, the CDR3 reads TGTGCCAGCTCACCATCCAGGAGCTCCTACGAGCAGTACTTC.

DNA of the CDR3: TGTGCCAGCAGCTCCAGACAGGATTCCTACGAGCAGTACTTC. Translating gives CASSSRQDSYEQYF. The rearrangement joins TRBV7-2 to TRBJ2-7, with TRBD1 as a possible D gene (6 bases). Germline loops: CDR1 SGHTA, CDR2 FQGNSA. This CDR3 spans 14 amino acids. Trimming took off 4 bases at V and 1 base at J, with 11 bases between the two ends.

This clonotype was seen a handful of times. Here the CDR3 DNA reads TGTGCCAGCAGCTCCGGGTCTCCAAAGGAAGAGACCCAGTACTTC. Protein: CASSSGSPKEETQYF. This sequence joins TRBV7-9 and TRBJ2-5, with no clear D. This CDR3 spans 15 amino acids. CDR1 and CDR2 (germline): SEHNR, FQNEAQ (reference sequence). Trimming left V 4 bases short and J 3 bases short, with 15 bases between.

This clonotype occurred a few times. The chain is built from TRBV6-6 and TRBJ2-3, with unresolved D. CDR1 MNHNY and CDR2 SVGAGI come from the germline V gene (reference sequence). The CDR3 runs to 13 residues. The V end was cut by 7 bases, the J end by 0 bases, with 8 bases between. CDR3: CASKSASTDTQYF. CDR3 bases: TGTGCCAGCAAAAGTGCTAGCACAGATACGCAGTATTTT.

The gene calls are TRBV29-1 and TRBJ2-1; a weak D match, TRBD2 (6 bases). Germline V gene lookup returns CDR1 SQVTM and CDR2 ANQGSEA. V lost 5 bases to trimming and J lost 4 bases, with 18 bases between them. The CDR3 consists of 15 residues. CDR3 region: CSVKGSSDLYNEQFF. The CDR3 nucleotides are TGCAGCGTTAAAGGCTCTAGCGATCTTTACAATGAGCAGTTCTTC.